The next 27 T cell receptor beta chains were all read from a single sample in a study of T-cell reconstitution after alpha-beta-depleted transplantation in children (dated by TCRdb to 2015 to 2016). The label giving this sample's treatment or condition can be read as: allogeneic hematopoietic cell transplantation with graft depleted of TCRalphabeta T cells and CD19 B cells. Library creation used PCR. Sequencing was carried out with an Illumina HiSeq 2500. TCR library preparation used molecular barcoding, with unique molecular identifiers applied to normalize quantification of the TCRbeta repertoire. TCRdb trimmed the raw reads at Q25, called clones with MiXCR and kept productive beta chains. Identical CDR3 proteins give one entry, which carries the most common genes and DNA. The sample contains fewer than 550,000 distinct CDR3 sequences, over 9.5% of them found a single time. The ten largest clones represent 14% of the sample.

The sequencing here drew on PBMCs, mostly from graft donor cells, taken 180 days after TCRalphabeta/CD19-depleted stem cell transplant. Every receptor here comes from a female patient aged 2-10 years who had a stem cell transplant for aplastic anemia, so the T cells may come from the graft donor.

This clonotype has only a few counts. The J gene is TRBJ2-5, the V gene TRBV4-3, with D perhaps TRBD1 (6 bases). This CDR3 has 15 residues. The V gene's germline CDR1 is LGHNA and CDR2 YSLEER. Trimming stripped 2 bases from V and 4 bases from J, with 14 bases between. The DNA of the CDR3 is TGCGCCAGCAGCCAACTAGCAAGAGGGGGAGAGACCCAGTACTTC. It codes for CASSQLARGGETQYF.

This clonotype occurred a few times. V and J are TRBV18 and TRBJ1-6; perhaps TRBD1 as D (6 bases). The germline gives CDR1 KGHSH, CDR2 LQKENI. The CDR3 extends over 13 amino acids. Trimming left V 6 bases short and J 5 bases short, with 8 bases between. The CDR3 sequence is CASSGQNNSPLHF. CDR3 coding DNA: TGTGCCAGCTCCGGACAGAATAATTCACCCCTCCACTTT.

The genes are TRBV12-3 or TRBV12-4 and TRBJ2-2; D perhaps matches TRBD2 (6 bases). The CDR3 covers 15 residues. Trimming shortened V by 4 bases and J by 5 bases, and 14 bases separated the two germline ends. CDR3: CASSSRDWETGELFF. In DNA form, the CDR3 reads TGTGCCAGCAGTTCCCGGGACTGGGAGACCGGGGAGCTGTTTTTT.

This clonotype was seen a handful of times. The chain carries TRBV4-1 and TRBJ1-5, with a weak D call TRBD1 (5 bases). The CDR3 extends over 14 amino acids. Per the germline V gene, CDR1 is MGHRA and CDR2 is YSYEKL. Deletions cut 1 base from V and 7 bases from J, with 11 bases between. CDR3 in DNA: TGCGCCAGCAGCCAAGGTGGGGGGTTCCAGCCCCAGCATTTT. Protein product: CASSQGGGFQPQHF.

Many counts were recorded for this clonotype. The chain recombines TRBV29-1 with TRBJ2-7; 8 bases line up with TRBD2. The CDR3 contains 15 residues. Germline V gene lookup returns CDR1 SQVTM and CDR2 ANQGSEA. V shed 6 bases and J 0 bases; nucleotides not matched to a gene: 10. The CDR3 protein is CSVPWRGASSYEQYV. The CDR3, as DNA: TGCAGCGTCCCCTGGCGGGGGGCTAGCTCCTACGAGCAGTACGTC.

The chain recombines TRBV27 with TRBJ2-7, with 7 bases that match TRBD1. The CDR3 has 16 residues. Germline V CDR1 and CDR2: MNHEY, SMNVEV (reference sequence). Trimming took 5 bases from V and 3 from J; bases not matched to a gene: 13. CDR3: CASSPRPGTELYEQYF. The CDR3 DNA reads TGTGCCAGCAGTCCCCGTCCCGGGACAGAGCTCTACGAGCAGTACTTC.

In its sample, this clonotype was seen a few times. CDR3 sequence reads: CATGLVFSNEQFF. The CDR3 DNA is TGTGCCACCGGACTAGTGTTCTCTAATGAGCAGTTCTTC. This chain links TRBV10-3 with TRBJ2-1, with TRBD2 identical over 7 bases. V dropped 10 bases and J dropped 7; count of bases not matched to a gene: 10. Germline CDR1 reads ENHRY; CDR2 reads SYGVKD. CDR3 length: 13 residues.

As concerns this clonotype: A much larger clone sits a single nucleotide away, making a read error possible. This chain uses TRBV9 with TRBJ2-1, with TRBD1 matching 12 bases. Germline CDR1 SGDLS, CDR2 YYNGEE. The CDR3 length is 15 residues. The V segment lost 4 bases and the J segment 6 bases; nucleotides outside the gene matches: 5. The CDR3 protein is CASSPGTGGPNEQFF. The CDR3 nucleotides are TGTGCCAGCAGCCCCGGGACAGGGGGCCCCAATGAGCAGTTCTTC.

The CDR3 bases are TGCAGTGCTAGAGATGGGGGTTGGACAGGGTCGAACACCGGGGAGCTGTTTTTT. As protein: CSARDGGWTGSNTGELFF. The genes are TRBV20-1 and TRBJ2-2, with 8 bases matching TRBD1. CDR3 length equals 18 residues. The V and J ends lost 0 bases and 0 bases, in that order; junction bases with no gene match: 9. The germline V gene has CDR1 DFQATT and CDR2 SNEGSKA (reference sequence).

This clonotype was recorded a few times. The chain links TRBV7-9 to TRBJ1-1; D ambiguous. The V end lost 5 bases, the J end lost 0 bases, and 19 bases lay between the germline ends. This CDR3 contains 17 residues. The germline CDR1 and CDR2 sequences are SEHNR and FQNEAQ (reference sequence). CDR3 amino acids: CASSREVLWSVNTEAFF. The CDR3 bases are TGTGCCAGCAGCCGCGAGGTCCTTTGGTCGGTGAACACTGAAGCTTTCTTT.

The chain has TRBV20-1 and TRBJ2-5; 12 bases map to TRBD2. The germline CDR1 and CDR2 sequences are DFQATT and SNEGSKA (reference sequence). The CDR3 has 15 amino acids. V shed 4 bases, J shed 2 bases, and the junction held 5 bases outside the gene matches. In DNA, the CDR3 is TGCAGTGCTACCGGGACTAGCGGGTCTCAAGAGACCCAGTACTTC. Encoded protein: CSATGTSGSQETQYF.

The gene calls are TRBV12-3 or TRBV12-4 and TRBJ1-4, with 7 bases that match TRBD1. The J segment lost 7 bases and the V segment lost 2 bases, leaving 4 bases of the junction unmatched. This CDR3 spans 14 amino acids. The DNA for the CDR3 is TGTGCCAGCAGTTTAAGGGGGCCGGGTGAAAAACTGTTTTTT. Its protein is CASSLRGPGEKLFF.

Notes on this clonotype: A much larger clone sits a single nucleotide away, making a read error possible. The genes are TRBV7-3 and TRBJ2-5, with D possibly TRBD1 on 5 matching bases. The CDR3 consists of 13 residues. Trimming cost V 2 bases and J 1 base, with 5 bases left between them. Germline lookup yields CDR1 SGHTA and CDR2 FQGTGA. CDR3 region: CASSLGAQETQYF. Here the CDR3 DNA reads TGTGCCAGCAGCTTAGGGGCCCAAGAGACCCAGTACTTC.

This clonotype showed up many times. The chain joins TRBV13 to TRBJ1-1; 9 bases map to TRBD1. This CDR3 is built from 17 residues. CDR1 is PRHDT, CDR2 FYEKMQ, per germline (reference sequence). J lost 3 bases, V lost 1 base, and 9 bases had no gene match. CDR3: CASSLERGDRGDTEAFF. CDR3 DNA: TGTGCCAGCAGCTTAGAGCGGGGCGACAGGGGGGACACTGAAGCTTTCTTT.

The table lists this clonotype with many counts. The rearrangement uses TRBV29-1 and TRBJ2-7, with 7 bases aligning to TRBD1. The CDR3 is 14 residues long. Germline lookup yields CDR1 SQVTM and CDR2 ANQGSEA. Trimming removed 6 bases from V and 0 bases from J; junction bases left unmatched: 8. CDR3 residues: CSVRMDRSSYEQYF. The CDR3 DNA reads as TGCAGCGTCAGAATGGACAGGAGCTCCTACGAGCAGTACTTC.

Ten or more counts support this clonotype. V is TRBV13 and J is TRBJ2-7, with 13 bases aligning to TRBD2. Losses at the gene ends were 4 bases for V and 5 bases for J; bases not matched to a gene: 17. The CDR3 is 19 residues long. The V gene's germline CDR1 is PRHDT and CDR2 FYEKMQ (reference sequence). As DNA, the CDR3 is TGTGCCAGCAGCTCCCCCCCAACTAGCGGGAGGGTCGAGGCCCACGAGCAGTACTTC. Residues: CASSSPPTSGRVEAHEQYF.

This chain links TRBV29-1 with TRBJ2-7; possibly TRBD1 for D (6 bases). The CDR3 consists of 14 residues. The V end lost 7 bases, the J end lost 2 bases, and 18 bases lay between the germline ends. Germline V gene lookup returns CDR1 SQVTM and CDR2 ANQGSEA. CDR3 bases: TGCAGCGCCGCCAACCACAGGGCCCCCTACGAGCAGTACTTC. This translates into CSAANHRAPYEQYF.

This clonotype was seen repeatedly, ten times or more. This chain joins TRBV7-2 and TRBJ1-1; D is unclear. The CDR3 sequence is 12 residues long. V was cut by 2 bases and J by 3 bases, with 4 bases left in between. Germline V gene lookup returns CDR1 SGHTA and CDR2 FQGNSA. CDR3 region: CASSLKYTEAFF. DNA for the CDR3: TGTGCCAGCAGCTTAAAGTACACTGAAGCTTTCTTT.

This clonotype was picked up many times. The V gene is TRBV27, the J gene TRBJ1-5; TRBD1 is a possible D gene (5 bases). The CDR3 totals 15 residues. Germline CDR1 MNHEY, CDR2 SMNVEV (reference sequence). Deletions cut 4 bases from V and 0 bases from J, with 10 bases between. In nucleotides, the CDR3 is TGTGCCAGCAGTTCCCTTGACAGTAGCAATCAGCCCCAGCATTTT. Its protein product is CASSSLDSSNQPQHF.

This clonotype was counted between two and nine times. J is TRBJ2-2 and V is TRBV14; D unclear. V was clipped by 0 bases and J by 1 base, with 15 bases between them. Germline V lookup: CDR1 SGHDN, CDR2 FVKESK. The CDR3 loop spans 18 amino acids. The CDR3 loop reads CASSQDLARVRNTGELFF. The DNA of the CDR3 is TGTGCCAGCAGCCAAGATCTGGCACGTGTCAGGAACACCGGGGAGCTGTTTTTT. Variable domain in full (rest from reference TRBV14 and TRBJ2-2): EAGVTQFPSHSVIEKGQTVTLRCDPISGHDNLYWYRRVMGKEIKFLLHFVKESKQDESGMPNNRFLAERTGGTYSTLKVQPAELEDSGVYFCASSQDLARVRNTGELFFGEGSRLTVL.

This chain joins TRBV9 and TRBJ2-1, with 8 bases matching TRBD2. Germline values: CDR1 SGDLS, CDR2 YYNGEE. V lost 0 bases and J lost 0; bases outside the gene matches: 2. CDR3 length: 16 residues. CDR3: CASSVETSGSYNEQFF. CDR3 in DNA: TGTGCCAGCAGCGTAGAAACTAGCGGCTCCTACAATGAGCAGTTCTTC.

CDR3 DNA sequence: TGTGCCAGCAGGAGGGGCTCGGACATTCAGTACTTC. It codes for CASRRGSDIQYF. The rearrangement joins TRBV28 to TRBJ2-4; D might be TRBD1 or TRBD2, each matching 5 bases. The CDR3 sequence is 12 residues long. CDR1 and CDR2 from the germline V gene are MDHEN and SYDVKM. Trimming shortened V by 6 bases and J by 8 bases, and 11 bases separated the two germline ends.

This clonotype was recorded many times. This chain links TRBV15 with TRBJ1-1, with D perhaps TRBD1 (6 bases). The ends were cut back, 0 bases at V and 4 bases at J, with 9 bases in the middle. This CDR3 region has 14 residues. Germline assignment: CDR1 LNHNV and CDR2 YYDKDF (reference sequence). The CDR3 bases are TGTGCCACCAGCAGAGATCGGGGGGCCACTGAAGCTTTCTTT. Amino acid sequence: CATSRDRGATEAFF.

CDR3 in DNA: TGTGCCAGCAGCCCACCCGGGACAGGGTACACAGATACGCAGTATTTT. Translating gives CASSPPGTGYTDTQYF. This chain uses TRBV3-1 with TRBJ2-3; 9 bases match TRBD1. The CDR3 covers 16 residues. V was pared by 4 bases and J by 2 bases, with 7 bases of the junction left unmatched. The germline V gene has CDR1 LGHDT and CDR2 YNNKEL (reference sequence).

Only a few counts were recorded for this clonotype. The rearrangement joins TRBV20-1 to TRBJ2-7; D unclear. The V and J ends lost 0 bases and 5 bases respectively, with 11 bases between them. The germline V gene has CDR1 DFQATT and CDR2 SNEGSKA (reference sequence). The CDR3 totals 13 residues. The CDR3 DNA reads TGCAGTGCTAGAGATTTACCGTCCCACGAGCAGTACTTC. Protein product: CSARDLPSHEQYF.

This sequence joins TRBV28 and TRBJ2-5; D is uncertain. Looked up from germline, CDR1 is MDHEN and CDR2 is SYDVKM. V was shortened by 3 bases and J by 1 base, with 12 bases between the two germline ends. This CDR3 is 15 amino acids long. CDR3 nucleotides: TGTGCCAGCAGTTTTCGCGACATTACCCAAGAGACCCAGTACTTC. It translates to CASSFRDITQETQYF.

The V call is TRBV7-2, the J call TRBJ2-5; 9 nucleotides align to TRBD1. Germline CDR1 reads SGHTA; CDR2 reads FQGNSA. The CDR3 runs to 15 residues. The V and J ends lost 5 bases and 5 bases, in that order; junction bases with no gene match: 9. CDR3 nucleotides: TGTGCCAGCAGCCGACAGGGGGTTCTAAGGGAGACCCAGTACTTC. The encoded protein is CASSRQGVLRETQYF.